This T cell receptor (beta chain) was identified in a study of blood T cell repertoires in COVID-19. Study background: Spain, Italy and the United States supplied samples that represented acute and convalescent COVID-19. T cells, B-cell-depleted T cells, or PBMCs supplied cDNA or gDNA.

Trimming cost V 4 bases and J 5 bases, with 18 bases left between them. Germline V lookup: CDR1 SGHDT, CDR2 YYEEEE. The CDR3 is 15 residues long. Sequencing was performed with immunoSEQ multiplex PCR; in TCRdb, only in-frame clones are kept and a portion is missing. There are some 310,000 clones in the sample; roughly 84% occur only once, and 1% lies in the top ten. Sequenced material: peripheral blood. The rearrangement links TRBV5-6 to TRBJ1-2; no firm D call. This TCR came from a man between 50 and 59 years old with active or convalescent COVID-19. The CDR3 coding sequence is TGTGCCAGCAGCGATCAAAGAGGGAACCTATATGGCTACACCTTC. It encodes CASSDQRGNLYGYTF.